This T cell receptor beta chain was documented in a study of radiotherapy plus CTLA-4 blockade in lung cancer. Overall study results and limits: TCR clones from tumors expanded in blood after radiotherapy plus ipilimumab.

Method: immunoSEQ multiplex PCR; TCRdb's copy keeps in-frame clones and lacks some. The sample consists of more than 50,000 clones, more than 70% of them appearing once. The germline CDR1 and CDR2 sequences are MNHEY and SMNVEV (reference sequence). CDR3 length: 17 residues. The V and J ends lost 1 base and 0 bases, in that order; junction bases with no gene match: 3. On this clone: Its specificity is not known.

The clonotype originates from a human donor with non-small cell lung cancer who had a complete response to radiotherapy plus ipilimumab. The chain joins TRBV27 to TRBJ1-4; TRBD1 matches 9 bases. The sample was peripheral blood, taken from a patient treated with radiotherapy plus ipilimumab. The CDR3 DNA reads TGTGCCAGCAGTTTATGGGACAGGGTGGCAACTAATGAAAAACTGTTTTTT. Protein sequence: CASSLWDRVATNEKLFF.